This T cell receptor beta chain emerged from a study of cytomegalovirus exposure and HLA in healthy donors. General study findings and limits: The authors later linked a missense DCLRE1C variant to TCR beta V- and J-gene trimming.

Amplification used 60 Vbeta primers and 13 Jbeta primers. The table came from immunoSEQ multiplex PCR; TCRdb's copy has only in-frame clones and leaves some out. The data show more than 90,000 clones, under 85% seen once. This clone was picked up a small number of times. The target antigen is unknown. The source material was PBMCs. The clonotype originates from a middle-aged man in good health and CMV-seronegative.

The CDR3 loop reads CASSVILNTEAFF. The DNA for the CDR3 is TGTGCCAGCAGTGTCATTTTGAACACTGAAGCTTTCTTT. V and J are TRBV6-1 and TRBJ1-1; unclear D gene. The CDR3 covers 13 residues. The germline V gene has CDR1 MNHNS and CDR2 SASEGT. The V gene lost 4 bases and the J gene lost 0 bases, with 6 bases spanning the gap.